This T cell receptor (beta chain) was sequenced in a study of shared clonotypes between healthy human individuals. Study results and caveats: Across a handful of donors, naive CD4 shared around 5.1%, naive CD8 about 3.2%, memory CD4 2% to 2.5%, memory CD8 more than 0.35%.

Naive CD45RA+ and memory CD45RA-negative subsets were split from CD4+ cells. Concerning this clone itself: Its antigen is not known.

Per the original data handling: ImmunoSEQ output lacked quality scores and full-length reads, limiting matched filtering. TCRdb's table, derived via immunoSEQ multiplex PCR, lists solely in-frame clones and lacks some. D and trimming were read from the DNA, whereas the V and J calls and clone size are those reported in that table. Counted here are fewer than 400,000 clones, about 74% occurring once; the ten biggest clones make up about a tenth. The ends were cut back, 1 base at V and 2 bases at J, with 18 bases in the middle. This CDR3 is 16 amino acids long. The germline gives CDR1 GTSNPN, CDR2 SVGIG (reference sequence).

The V and J genes are TRBV30 and TRBJ2-7, with no clear D. This sequence was found in a man under 40 in good health. Sequenced material: memory CD4+ T cells sorted from blood. This sample's subset: CD45RA-negative fraction. The CDR3 sequence: CAWSATILSIPYEQYF. In DNA form, the CDR3 reads TGTGCCTGGAGTGCCACCATCCTATCTATCCCCTACGAGCAGTACTTC.